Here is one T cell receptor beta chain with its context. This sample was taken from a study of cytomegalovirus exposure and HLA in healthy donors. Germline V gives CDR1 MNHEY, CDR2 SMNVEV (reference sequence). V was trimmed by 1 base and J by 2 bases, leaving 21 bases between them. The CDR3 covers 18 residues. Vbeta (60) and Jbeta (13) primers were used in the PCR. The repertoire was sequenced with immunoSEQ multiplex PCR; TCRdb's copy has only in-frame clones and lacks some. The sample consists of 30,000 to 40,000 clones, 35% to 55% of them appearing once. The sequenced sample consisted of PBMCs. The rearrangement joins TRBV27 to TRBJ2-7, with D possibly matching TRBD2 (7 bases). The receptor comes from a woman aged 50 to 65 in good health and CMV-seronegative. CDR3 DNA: TGTGCCAGCAGTTTATATTTGGGGGGGGCAAAGACCCCCTACGAGCAGTACTTC. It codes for CASSLYLGGAKTPYEQYF.